The clone carrying this T cell receptor beta chain appeared a few times. The data derive from a study of T cell responses to AZD1222 COVID-19 vaccine. Study as a whole: Second doses were pooled across both intervals (about 4 or about 12 weeks).

Some clones are missing from TCRdb's copy, which holds only in-frame ones; the method was immunoSEQ multiplex PCR. The sample has 120,000 to 150,000 clones, roughly 90% seen once; the top ten hold 1.1% to 1.5%. Sequenced here: peripheral blood, sampled on day 0 of AZD1222 vaccination. This clonotype was sampled from an adult in good health.

The CDR3 DNA is TGTGCCAGCGCTCTACTTCCAGATACGCAGTATTTT. Translated: CASALLPDTQYF. This sequence joins TRBV14 and TRBJ2-3; D is ambiguous. The CDR3 loop spans 12 amino acids. The germline gives CDR1 SGHDN, CDR2 FVKESK. The V end lost 8 bases, the J end lost 4 bases, and 10 bases lay between the germline ends.